This T cell receptor beta chain was sequenced during a study of blood T cell repertoires in COVID-19. Study summary: Sources were T cells, B-cell-depleted T cells, or PBMCs; the material itself was cDNA or gDNA.

As originally analysed: Amplifying reference gene primers gave estimates of nucleated cell counts. The data were produced by immunoSEQ multiplex PCR, yet TCRdb's version contains in-frame clones alone and is incomplete. That table gives V, J and clone size, and the DNA gave D and trimming. Found here are 450,000 to 600,000 clones, about 90% of them singletons; the top ten hold roughly 0.7%. The TCR comes from a woman aged 18 to 35 who had recovered from COVID-19. Source material: PBMCs or T cells enriched from blood (not recorded which).

The CDR3 sequence: CASSRVSPLHF. CDR3 in DNA: TGTGCCAGCAGTCGGGTGTCACCCCTCCACTTT. The genes are TRBV28 and TRBJ1-6; D is unclear. Germline lookup yields CDR1 MDHEN and CDR2 SYDVKM. V was cut by 5 bases and J by 10 bases, with 6 bases left in between. This CDR3 contains 11 residues.